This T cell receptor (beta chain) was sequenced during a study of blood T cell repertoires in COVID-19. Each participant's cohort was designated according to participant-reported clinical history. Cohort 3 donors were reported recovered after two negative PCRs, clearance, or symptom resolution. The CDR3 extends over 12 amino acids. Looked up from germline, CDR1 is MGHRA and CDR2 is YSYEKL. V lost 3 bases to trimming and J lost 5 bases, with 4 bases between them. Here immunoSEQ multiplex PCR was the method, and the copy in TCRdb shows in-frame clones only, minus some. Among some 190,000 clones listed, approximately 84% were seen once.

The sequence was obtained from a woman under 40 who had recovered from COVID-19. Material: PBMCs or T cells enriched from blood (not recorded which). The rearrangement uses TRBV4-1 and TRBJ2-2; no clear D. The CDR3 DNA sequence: TGCGCCAGCAGCCACCCAACCGGGGAGCTGTTTTTT. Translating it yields CASSHPTGELFF.